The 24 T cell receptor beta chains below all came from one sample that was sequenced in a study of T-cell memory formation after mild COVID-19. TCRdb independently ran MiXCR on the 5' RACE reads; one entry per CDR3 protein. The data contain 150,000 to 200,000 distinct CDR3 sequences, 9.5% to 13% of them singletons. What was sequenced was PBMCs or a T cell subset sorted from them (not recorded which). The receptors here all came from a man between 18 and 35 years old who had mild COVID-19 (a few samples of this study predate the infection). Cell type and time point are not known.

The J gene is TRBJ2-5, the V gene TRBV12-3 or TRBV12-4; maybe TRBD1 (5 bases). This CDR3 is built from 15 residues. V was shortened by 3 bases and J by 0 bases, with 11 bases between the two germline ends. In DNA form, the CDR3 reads TGTGCCAGCAGTTTGAATAGGGGATACCAAGAGACCCAGTACTTC. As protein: CASSLNRGYQETQYF.

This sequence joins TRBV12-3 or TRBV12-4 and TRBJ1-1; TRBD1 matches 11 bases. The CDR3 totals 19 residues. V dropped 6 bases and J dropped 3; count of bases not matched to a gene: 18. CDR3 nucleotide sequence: TGTGCCAGCAGCCCAACATCATCCGGGACAGGGGGATTAGACACTGAAGCTTTCTTT. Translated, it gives CASSPTSSGTGGLDTEAFF.

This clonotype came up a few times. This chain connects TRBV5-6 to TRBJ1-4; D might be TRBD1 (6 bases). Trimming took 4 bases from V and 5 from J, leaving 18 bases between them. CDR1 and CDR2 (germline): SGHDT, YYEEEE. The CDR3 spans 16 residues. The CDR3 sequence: CASSGNPTGPNEKLFF. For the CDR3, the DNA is TGTGCCAGCAGCGGAAATCCGACAGGACCGAATGAAAAACTGTTTTTT.

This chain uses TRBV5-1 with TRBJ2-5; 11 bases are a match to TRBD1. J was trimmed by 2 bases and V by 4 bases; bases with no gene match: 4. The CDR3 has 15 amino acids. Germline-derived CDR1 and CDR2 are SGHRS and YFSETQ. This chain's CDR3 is CASSPGQGAQETQYF. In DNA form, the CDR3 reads TGCGCCAGCAGCCCCGGACAGGGGGCTCAAGAGACCCAGTACTTC. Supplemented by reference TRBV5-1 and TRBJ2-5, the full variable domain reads KAGVTQTPRYLIKTRGQQVTLSCSPISGHRSVSWYQQTPGQGLQFLFEYFSETQRNKGNFPGRFSGRQFSNSRSEMNVSTLELGDSALYLCASSPGQGAQETQYFGPGTRLLVL.

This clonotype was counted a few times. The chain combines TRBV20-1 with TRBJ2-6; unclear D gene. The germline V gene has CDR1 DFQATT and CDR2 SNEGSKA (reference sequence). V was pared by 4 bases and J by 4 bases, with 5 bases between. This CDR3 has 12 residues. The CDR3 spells CSATEGANVLTF. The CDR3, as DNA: TGCAGTGCTACCGAAGGGGCCAACGTCCTGACTTTC.

Here the CDR3 DNA reads TGTGCCACCAGTGACTCCGACAGGGGAGAGACCCAGTACTTC. This codes for CATSDSDRGETQYF. The chain carries TRBV24-1 and TRBJ2-5; TRBD1 matches at 8 bases. The length of the CDR3 is 14 residues. Germline CDR1 and CDR2: KGHDR and SFDVKD. J gave up 4 bases and V 4 bases, and 4 bases lay outside the gene matches.

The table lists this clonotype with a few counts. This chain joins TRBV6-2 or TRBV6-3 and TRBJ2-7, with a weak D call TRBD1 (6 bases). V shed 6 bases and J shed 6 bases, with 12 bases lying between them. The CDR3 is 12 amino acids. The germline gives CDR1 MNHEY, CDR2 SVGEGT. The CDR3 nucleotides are TGTGCCAGCAGACAGGGTTTGGGCGAGCAGTACTTC. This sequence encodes CASRQGLGEQYF.

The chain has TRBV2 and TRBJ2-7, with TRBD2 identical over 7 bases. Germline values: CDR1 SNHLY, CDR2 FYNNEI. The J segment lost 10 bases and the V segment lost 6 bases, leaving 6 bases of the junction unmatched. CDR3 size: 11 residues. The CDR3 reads CASRITGLQYF. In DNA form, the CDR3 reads TGTGCCAGCAGAATCACGGGACTACAGTACTTC.

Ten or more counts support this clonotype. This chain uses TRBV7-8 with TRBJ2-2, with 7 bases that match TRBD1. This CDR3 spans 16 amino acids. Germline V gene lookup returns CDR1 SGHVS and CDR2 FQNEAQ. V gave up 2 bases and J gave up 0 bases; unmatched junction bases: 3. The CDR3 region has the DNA TGTGCCAGCAGCTTACGACAGGGAACGAACACCGGGGAGCTGTTTTTT. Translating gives CASSLRQGTNTGELFF.

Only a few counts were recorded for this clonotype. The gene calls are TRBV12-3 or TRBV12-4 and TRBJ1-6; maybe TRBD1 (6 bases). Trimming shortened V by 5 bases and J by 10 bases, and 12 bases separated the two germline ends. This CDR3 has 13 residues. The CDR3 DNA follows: TGTGCCAGCAGTCCAGGGGTATACTCACCCCTCCACTTT. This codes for CASSPGVYSPLHF.

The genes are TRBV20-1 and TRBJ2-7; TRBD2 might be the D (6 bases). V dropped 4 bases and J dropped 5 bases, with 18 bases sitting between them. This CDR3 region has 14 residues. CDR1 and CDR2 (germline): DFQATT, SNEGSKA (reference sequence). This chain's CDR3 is CSAKRESGRHEQYF. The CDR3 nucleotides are TGCAGTGCTAAGAGGGAATCCGGGAGACACGAGCAGTACTTC.

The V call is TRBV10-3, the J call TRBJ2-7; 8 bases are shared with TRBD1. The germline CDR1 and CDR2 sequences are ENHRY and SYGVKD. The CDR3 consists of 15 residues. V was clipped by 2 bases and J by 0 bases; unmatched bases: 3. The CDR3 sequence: CAISEPGQGSYEQYF. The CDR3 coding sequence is TGTGCCATCAGTGAGCCAGGACAGGGCTCCTACGAGCAGTACTTC.

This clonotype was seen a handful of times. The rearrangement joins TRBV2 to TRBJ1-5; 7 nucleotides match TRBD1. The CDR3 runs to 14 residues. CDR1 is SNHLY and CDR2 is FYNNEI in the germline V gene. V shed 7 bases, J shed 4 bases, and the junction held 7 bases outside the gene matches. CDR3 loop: CASTNRGRNQPQHF. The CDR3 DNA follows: TGTGCCAGCACGAACAGGGGACGAAATCAGCCCCAGCATTTT. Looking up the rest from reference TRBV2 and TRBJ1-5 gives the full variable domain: EPEVTQTPSHQVTQMGQEVILRCVPISNHLYFYWYRQILGQKVEFLVSFYNNEISEKSEIFDDQFSVERPDGSNFTLKIRSTKLEDSAMYFCASTNRGRNQPQHFGDGTRLSIL.

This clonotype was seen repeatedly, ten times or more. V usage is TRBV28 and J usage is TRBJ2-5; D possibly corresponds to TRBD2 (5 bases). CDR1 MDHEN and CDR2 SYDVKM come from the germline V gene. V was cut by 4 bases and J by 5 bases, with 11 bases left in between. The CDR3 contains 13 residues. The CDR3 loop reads CASSSGVYETQYF. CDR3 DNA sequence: TGTGCCAGCAGTTCCGGGGTCTATGAGACCCAGTACTTC.

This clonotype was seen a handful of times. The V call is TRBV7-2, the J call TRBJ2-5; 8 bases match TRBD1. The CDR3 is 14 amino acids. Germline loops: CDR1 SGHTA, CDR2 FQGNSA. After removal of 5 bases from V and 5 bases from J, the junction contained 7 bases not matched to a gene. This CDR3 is CASSQQGGGETQYF. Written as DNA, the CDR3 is TGTGCCAGCAGCCAACAGGGGGGCGGGGAGACCCAGTACTTC.

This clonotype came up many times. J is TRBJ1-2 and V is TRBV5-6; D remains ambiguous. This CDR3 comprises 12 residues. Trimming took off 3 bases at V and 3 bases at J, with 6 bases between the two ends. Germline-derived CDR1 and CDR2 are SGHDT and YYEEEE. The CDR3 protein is CASSSGDYGYTF. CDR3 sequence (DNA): TGTGCCAGCAGCTCAGGAGACTATGGCTACACCTTC.

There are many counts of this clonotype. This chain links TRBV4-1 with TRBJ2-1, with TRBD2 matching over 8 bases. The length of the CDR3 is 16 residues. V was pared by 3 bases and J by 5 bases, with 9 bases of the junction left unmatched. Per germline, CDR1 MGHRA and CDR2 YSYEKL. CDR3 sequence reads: CASSQRGAGTHNEQFF. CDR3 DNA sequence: TGCGCCAGCAGCCAGCGGGGGGCAGGGACACACAATGAGCAGTTCTTC.

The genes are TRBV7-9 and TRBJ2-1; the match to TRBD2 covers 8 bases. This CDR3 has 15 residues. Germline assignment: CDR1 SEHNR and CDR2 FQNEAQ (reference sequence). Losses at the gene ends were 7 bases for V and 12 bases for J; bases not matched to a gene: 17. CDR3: CASTQTGGPVDGQFF. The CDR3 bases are TGTGCCAGCACCCAGACGGGAGGGCCTGTCGATGGGCAGTTCTTC.

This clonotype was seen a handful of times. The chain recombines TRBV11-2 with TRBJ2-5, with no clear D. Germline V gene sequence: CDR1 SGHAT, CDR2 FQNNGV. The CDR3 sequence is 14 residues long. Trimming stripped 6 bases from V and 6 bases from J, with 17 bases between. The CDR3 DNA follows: TGTGCCAGCAGGCCCCGGCCAGCGCGGAAGACCCAGTACTTC. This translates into CASRPRPARKTQYF.

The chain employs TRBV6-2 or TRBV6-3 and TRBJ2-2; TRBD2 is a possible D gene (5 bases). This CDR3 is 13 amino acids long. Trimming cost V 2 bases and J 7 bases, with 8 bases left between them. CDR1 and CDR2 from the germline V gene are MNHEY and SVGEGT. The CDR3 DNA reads TGTGCCAGCAGTTACCGGGGATACGGGGAGCTGTTTTTT. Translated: CASSYRGYGELFF.

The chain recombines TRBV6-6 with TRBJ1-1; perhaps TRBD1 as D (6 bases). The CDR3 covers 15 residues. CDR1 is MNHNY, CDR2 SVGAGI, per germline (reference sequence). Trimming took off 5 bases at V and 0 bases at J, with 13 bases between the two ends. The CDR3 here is CASSDPGHMNTEAFF. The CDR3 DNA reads TGTGCCAGCAGTGACCCGGGACACATGAACACTGAAGCTTTCTTT.

CDR3: CASSQAGAADSPLHF. The CDR3 region has the DNA TGCGCCAGCAGCCAAGCAGGGGCGGCAGATTCACCCCTCCACTTT. V is TRBV4-3 and J is TRBJ1-6; TRBD1 might be the D (6 bases). Germline CDR1 and CDR2: LGHNA and YSLEER. The V gene lost 1 base and the J gene lost 8 bases, with 12 bases spanning the gap. The CDR3 runs to 15 residues.

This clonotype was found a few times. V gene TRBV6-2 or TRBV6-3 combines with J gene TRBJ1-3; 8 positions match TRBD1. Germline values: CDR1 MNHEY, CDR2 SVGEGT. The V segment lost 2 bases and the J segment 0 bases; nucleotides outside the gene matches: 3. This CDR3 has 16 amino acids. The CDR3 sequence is CASSYGQGASGNTIYF. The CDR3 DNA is TGTGCCAGCAGTTACGGACAGGGAGCCTCTGGAAACACCATATATTTT.

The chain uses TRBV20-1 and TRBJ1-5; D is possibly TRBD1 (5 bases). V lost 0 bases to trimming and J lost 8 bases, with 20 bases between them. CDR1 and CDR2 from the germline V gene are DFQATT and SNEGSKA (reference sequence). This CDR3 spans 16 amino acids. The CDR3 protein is CSARDLGAGVKEPQHF. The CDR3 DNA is TGCAGTGCTAGAGATTTAGGGGCCGGGGTTAAGGAGCCCCAGCATTTT.